The entry below describes one TCR beta chain. The antigen is not known. Using a J-beta primer mix together with a sample-barcoded 5' primer, a second PCR was run for roughly 7 to 12 cycles. With 12 random nucleotides, a template-switch adaptor tagged each individual cDNA molecule. Every sample gave at least 2.5 million paired-end reads containing CDR3. TCRdb recomputed calls from the 5' RACE reads with MiXCR, one row per CDR3 protein. The sample has approximately 1,000,000 distinct CDR3 sequences, around two fifths seen once; the top ten hold under 15%. The entry originates in a study of blood T cells in healthy people across ages. Overall study findings and caveats: Naive CD4+ cell counts and diversity both ran higher in long-lived than in aged donors.

This receptor was obtained from a man between 18 and 29 years old in good health. Sequencing input: blood.

The CDR3 sequence is CASSLTGGCNSPLHF. The CDR3 DNA reads as TGTGCCAGCAGTTTAACAGGGGGCTGTAATTCACCCCTCCACTTT. This chain joins TRBV12-3 or TRBV12-4 and TRBJ1-6; the match to TRBD1 covers 9 bases. CDR3 length equals 15 residues. Germline trimming cut 2 bases from V and 6 bases from J; bases unmatched to any gene: 2.